This entry features one T cell receptor beta chain sequence. Its antigen remains unidentified. Base qualities are not recorded, but no much larger clone differs from it by a single base. This entry is derived from a study of identifying expanded T cells in peripheral blood (dated by TCRdb to between 2019 and 2020). For the wider study: Technical replicates were generated by sequencing separate aliquots of the same genomic DNA pool, with four replicates compared pairwise.

The germline V gene gives CDR1 as KGHSH and CDR2 as LQKENI. Inclusive of the bounding cysteine and phenylalanine, the CDR3 is 15 residues long. The only DNA kept is the CDR3, 45 bases in frame from the first base. Trimmed from V: 3 bases; trimmed from J: 4 bases; junction bases lacking a gene match: 6. General findings and caveats noted by the study authors: It was expected by the authors that biological variance in healthy repertoires might increase further over much longer intervals, such as months to years. The beta-binomial model significantly reduced the number of clones called differentially abundant and the false-positive rate across all healthy-donor time intervals. The binomial model flagged roughly 1.2 differentially abundant clones between technical replicates but approximately 15 over roughly 2 weeks and under 25 over around four weeks. Variance in clone template counts between roughly two-week samples significantly increased with total template count across all healthy donors.

During the collection period, no infections or other immune events were recorded for the healthy donors. Healthy-donor blood repertoires served as a training cohort to calibrate time-dependent variance in a beta-binomial model of T-cell clone differential abundance. The training cohort was composed of around ten healthy donors, 3 female and 7 male. On average the donors were around 44 years old, and their ages spanned 29 to 64 years. Whole blood from each healthy donor was obtained from a commercial supplier and was collected at three time points roughly 13 days apart. For immunosequencing, genomic DNA was extracted from whole blood that had not been sorted. TCRbeta CDR3 regions were profiled with the immunoSEQ Assay using bias-controlled multiplex PCR amplification of genomic DNA. From the authors' description of their analysis: To quantify the absolute abundance of each unique TCRbeta CDR3 region, the sequences were collapsed and filtered. Two models were used to test differential abundance: a binomial model (Fisher-equivalent) and a beta-binomial model that adds time-dependent variance fitted from healthy donors. Clones with fewer than 5 combined templates were excluded, and clones with Benjamini-Hochberg FDR below 0.01 were called differentially abundant. In the beta-binomial model, variance was expressed as a function of the total template count across the two samples, in the form v = (b*log(k)+a)^2. Drawn from immuneACCESS, this table holds only the in-frame rearrangements with V and J called that TCRdb kept. Clones are partly lost; checked studies trace under half to an unresolved V gene and leave the rest unexplained. The DNA gave D and trimming, while V, J and clone size come from that table. The sample yields some 100,000 clones; 87% were counted once. Approximately 18% of the sample is held by the ten biggest clonotypes.

This chain is built from TRBV18 and TRBJ1-3; TRBD1 agrees with 7 junctional bases. The sequence was collected from a person aged 18 to 75 in good health. Sequenced input: blood. The CDR3 loop reads CASSPTGVGGNTIYF. The sequence in DNA is TGTGCCAGCTCACCCACAGGGGTTGGCGGAAACACCATATATTTT.